This TCR beta chain was captured by sequencing in a study of T cell repertoires in cytomegalovirus infection. Background on the study: Public TCR beta signature analysis indicated the presence of both CMV infection and matching HLA type. The study, taken as a whole, reports: HLA-C-restricted, CMV-specific TCR beta clonotypes were dominant ex vivo.

TCRdb reprocessed the reads via MiXCR and lists one record per CDR3 protein. Among roughly 340,000 distinct CDR3 sequences listed, just under 30% were seen once. CDR1 and CDR2 from the germline V gene are SGHTA and FQGTGA. V lost 2 bases, J lost 9 bases, and 10 bases lay in between. The CDR3 has 12 residues. To note about this clonotype: Its target is not known.

This specimen consisted of cultured PBMCs, obtained from culture after CMV antigen stimulation. The clonotype was recovered from a human donor in good health (CMV status not recorded). Some clones in this sample may be carry-over from other donors' samples. The V and J genes are TRBV7-3 and TRBJ1-1, with a tentative D call TRBD1 (6 bases). CDR3 in amino acids: CASSLDGGQAFF. The CDR3 DNA reads TGTGCCAGCAGCTTAGATGGGGGGCAAGCTTTCTTT. Using reference TRBV7-3 and TRBJ1-1 for the parts outside the CDR3, the full variable domain is GAGVSQTPSNKVTEKGKYVELRCDPISGHTALYWYRQSLGQGPEFLIYFQGTGAADDSGLPNDRFFAVRPEGSVSTLKIQRTERGDSAVYLCASSLDGGQAFFGQGTRLTVV.